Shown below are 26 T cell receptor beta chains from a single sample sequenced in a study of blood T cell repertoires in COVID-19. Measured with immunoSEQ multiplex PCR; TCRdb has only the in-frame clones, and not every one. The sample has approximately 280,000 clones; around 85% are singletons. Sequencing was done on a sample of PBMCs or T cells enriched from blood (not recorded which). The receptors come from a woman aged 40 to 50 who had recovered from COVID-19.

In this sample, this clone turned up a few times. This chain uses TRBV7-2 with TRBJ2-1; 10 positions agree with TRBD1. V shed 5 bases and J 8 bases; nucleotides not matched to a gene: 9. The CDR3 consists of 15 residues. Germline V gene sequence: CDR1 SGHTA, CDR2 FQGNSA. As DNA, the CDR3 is TGTGCCAGCAGCCCCCGACAGGGGGCGGTATATGAGCAGTTCTTC. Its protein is CASSPRQGAVYEQFF. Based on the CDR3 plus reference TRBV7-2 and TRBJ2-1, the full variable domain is GAGVSQSPSNKVTEKGKDVELRCDPISGHTALYWYRQSLGQGLEFLIYFQGNSAPDKSGLPSDRFSAERTGGSVSTLTIQRTQQEDSAVYLCASSPRQGAVYEQFFGPGTRLTVL.

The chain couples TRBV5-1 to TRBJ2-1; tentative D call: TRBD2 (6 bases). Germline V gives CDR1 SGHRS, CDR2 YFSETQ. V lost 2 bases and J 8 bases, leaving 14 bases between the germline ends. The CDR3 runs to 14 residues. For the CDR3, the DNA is TGCGCCAGCAGCTTCTCTACTAGCCGGGATGAGCAGTTCTTC. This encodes CASSFSTSRDEQFF.

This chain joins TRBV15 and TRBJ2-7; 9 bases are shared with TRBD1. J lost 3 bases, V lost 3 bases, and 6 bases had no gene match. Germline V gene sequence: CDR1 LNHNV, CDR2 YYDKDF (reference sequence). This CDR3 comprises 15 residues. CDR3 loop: CATSRAPGQGYEQYF. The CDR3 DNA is TGTGCCACCAGCAGGGCTCCGGGACAGGGCTACGAGCAGTACTTC.

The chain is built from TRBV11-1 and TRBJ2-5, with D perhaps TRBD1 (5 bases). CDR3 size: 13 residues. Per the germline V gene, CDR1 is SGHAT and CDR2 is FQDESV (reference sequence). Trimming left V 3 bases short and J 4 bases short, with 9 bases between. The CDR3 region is CASSFQGGETQYF. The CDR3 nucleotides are TGTGCCAGCAGCTTTCAGGGTGGAGAGACCCAGTACTTC.

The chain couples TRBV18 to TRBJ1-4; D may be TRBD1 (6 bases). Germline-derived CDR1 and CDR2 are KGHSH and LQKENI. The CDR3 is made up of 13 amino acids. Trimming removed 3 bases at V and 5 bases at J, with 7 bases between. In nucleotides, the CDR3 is TGTGCCAGCTCACCTCAGGGGAATGAAAAACTGTTTTTT. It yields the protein CASSPQGNEKLFF.

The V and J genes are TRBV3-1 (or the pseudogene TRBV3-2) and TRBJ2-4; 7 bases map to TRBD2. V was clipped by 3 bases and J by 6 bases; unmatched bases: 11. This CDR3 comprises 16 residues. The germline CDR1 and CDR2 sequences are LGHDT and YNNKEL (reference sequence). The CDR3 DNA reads TGTGCCAGCAGCCAGCGTGTGTGGGGGGGTGGAAACATTCAGTACTTC. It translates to CASSQRVWGGGNIQYF.

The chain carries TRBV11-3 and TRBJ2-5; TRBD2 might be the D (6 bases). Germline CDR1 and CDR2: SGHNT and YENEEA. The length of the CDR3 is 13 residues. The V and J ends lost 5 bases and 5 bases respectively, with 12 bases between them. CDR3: CASSPRGSETQYF. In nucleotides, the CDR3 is TGTGCCAGCAGCCCACGGGGGTCGGAGACCCAGTACTTC.

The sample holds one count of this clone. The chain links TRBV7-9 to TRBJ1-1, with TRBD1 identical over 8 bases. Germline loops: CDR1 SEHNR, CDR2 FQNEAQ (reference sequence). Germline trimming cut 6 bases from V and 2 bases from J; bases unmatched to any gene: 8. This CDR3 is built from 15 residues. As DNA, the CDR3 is TGTGCCAGCAGGTTTCCGACAGGGGCAAACACTGAAGCTTTCTTT. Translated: CASRFPTGANTEAFF.

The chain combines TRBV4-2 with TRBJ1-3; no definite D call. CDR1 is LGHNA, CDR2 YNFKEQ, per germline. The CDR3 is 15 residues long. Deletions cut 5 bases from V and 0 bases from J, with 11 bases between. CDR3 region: CASSRTGSSGNTIYF. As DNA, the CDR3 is TGTGCCAGCAGCAGGACGGGGAGCTCTGGAAACACCATATATTTT.

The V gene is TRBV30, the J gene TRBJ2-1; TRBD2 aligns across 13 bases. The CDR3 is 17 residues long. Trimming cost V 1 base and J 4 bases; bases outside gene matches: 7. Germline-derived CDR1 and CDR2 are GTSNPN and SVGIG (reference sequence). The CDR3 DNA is TGTGCCTGGAGTGCCATCGGACTAGCGGGAGCGTACAATGAGCAGTTCTTC. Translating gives CAWSAIGLAGAYNEQFF.

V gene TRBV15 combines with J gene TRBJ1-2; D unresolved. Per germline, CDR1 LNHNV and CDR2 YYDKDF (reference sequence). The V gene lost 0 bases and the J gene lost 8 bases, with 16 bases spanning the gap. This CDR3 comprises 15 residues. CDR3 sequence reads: CATSRDVEGLGGYTF. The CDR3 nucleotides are TGTGCCACCAGCAGAGATGTTGAGGGTCTAGGAGGCTACACCTTC.

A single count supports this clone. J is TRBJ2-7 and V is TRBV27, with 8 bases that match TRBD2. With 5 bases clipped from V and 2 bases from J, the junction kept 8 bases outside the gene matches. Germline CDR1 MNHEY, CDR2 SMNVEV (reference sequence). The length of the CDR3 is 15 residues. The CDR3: CASSRAGARTYEQYF. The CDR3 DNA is TGTGCCAGCAGTAGAGCGGGAGCGCGCACCTACGAGCAGTACTTC.

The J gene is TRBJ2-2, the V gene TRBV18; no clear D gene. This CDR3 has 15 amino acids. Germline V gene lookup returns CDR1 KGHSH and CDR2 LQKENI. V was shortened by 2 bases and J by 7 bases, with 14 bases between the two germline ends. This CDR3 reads CASSPNQASRGELFF. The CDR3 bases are TGTGCCAGCTCACCAAACCAAGCCTCCCGCGGGGAGCTGTTTTTT.

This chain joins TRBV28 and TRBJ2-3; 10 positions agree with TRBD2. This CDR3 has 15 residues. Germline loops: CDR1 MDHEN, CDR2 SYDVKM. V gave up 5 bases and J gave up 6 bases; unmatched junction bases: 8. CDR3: CASSPHSGRGDTQYF. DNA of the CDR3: TGTGCCAGCAGTCCACACAGCGGGAGGGGGGATACGCAGTATTTT.

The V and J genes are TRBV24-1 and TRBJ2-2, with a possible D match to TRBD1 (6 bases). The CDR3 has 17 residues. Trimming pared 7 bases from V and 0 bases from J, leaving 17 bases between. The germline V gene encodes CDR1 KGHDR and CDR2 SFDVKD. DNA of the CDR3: TGTGCCACCAGCGCCCGGACAGTTCTCGCGAACACCGGGGAGCTGTTTTTT. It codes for CATSARTVLANTGELFF.

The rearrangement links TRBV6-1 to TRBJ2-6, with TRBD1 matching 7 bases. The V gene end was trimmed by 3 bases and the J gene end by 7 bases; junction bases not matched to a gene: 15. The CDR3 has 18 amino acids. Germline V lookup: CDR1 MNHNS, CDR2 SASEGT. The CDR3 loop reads CASSDRDSPQFPANVLTF. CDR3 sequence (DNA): TGTGCCAGCAGTGACCGGGACAGCCCACAATTCCCCGCCAACGTCCTGACTTTC.

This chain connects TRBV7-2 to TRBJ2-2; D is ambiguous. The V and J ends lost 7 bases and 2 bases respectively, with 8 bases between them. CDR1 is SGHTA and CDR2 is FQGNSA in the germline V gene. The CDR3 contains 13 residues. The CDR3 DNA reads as TGTGCCAGCAAAATTCTTAACACCGGGGAGCTGTTTTTT. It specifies CASKILNTGELFF.

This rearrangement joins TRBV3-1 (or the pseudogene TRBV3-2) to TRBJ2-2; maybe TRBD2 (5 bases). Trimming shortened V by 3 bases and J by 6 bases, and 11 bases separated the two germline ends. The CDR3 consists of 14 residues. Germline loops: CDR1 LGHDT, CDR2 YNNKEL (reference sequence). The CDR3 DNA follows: TGTGCCAGCAGCCACACGGGATGGCCCGGGGAGCTGTTTTTT. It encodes CASSHTGWPGELFF.

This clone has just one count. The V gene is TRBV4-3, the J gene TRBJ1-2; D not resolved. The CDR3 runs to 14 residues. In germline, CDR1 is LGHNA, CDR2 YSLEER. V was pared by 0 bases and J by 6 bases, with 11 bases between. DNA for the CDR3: TGCGCCAGCAGCCAAGATGGAGGCGGGAATGGCTACACCTTC. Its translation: CASSQDGGGNGYTF.

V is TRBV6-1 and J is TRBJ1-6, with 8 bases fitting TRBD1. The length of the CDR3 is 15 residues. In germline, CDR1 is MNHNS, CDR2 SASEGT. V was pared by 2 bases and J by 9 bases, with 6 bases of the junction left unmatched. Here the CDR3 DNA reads TGTGCCAGCAGTGAACAGACAGGGGTGACTTCACCCCTCCACTTT. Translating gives CASSEQTGVTSPLHF.

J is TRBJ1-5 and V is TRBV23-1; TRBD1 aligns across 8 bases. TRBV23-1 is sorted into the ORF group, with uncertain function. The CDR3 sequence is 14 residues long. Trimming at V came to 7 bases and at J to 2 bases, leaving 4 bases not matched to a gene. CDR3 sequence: CASITGGGNQPQHF. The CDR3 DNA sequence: TGCGCCAGCATCACAGGGGGAGGCAATCAGCCCCAGCATTTT.

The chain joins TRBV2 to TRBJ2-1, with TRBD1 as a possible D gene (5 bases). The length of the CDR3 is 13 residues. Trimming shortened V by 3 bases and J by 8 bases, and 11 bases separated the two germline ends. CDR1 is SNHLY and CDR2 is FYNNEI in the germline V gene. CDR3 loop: CASSEDTQDEQFF. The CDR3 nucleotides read TGTGCCAGCAGTGAGGACACCCAGGATGAGCAGTTCTTC.

Here the CDR3 reads CSASRQGFSQEGYTF. The CDR3 DNA reads TGCAGTGCTAGTCGCCAGGGGTTCTCTCAGGAAGGCTACACCTTC. The rearrangement uses TRBV20-1 and TRBJ1-2; possibly TRBD1 for D (6 bases). The ends were cut back, 3 bases at V and 8 bases at J, with 22 bases in the middle. The length of the CDR3 is 15 residues. Germline CDR1 is DFQATT and CDR2 is SNEGSKA (reference sequence).

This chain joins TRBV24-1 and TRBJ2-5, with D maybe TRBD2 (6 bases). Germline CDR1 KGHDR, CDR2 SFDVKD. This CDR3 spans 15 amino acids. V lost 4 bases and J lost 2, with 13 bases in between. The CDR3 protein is CATSDQTRGQETQYF. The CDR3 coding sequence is TGTGCCACCAGTGACCAGACTAGGGGACAAGAGACCCAGTACTTC.

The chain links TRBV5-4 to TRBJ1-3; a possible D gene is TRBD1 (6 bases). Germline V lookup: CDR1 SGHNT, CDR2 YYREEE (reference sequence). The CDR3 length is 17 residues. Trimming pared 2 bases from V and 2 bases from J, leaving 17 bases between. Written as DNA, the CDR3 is TGTGCCAGCAGCTTCGGGGGGGCGTCATTAACTGGAAACACCATATATTTT. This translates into CASSFGGASLTGNTIYF.

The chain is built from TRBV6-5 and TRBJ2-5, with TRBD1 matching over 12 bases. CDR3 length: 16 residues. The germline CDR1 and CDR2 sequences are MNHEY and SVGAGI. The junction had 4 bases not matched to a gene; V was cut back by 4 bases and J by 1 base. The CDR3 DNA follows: TGTGCCAGCAGTTCGGGGACAGGGGGCGGCCAAGAGACCCAGTACTTC. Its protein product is CASSSGTGGGQETQYF.